One sample yielded the 30 T cell receptor beta chains listed below, sequenced in a study of T cell changes during pregnancy in multiple sclerosis. TCRdb's table, derived via immunoSEQ multiplex PCR, lists solely in-frame clones and lacks some. In the table there are 85,000 to 130,000 clones, approximately 94% of which are singletons. Sequenced here: peripheral blood, sampled before pregnancy. The receptors here all came from a female donor with multiple sclerosis, enrolled in a pregnancy study.

V gene TRBV7-2 combines with J gene TRBJ1-5; D is perhaps TRBD1 (6 bases). Germline CDR1 reads SGHTA; CDR2 reads FQGNSA. Trimming took off 5 bases at V and 6 bases at J, with 23 bases between the two ends. The CDR3 totals 17 residues. The CDR3 region is CASSPERGGAYSQPQHF. CDR3 in DNA: TGTGCCAGCAGCCCAGAGAGGGGGGGCGCTTACAGTCAGCCCCAGCATTTT.

This chain links TRBV7-6 with TRBJ2-1, with 7 bases that match TRBD2. CDR3 size: 12 residues. J gave up 8 bases and V 5 bases, and 3 bases lay outside the gene matches. CDR1 SGHVS and CDR2 FNYEAQ come from the germline V gene. The CDR3 DNA is TGTGCCAGCAGCGAGACTAGCCATGAGCAGTTCTTC. Translated, it gives CASSETSHEQFF. Full variable domain (outside the CDR3, taken from reference TRBV7-6 and TRBJ2-1): GAGVSQSPRYKVTKRGQDVALRCDPISGHVSLYWYRQALGQGPEFLTYFNYEAQQDKSGLPNDRFSAERPEGSISTLTIQRTEQRDSAMYRCASSETSHEQFFGPGTRLTVL.

The rearrangement links TRBV29-1 to TRBJ2-1; D might be TRBD2 (6 bases). The V end lost 4 bases, the J end lost 2 bases, and 18 bases lay between the germline ends. The CDR3 extends over 16 amino acids. Germline CDR1 reads SQVTM; CDR2 reads ANQGSEA. CDR3 in amino acids: CSVGGAAGSTYNEQFF. In DNA, the CDR3 is TGCAGCGTTGGGGGAGCAGCGGGCTCCACCTACAATGAGCAGTTCTTC.

The chain joins TRBV5-5 to TRBJ2-1; 8 bases agree with TRBD2. V gave up 0 bases and J gave up 0 bases; unmatched junction bases: 5. This CDR3 region has 17 residues. The germline V gene has CDR1 SGHKS and CDR2 YYEKEE (reference sequence). For the CDR3, the DNA is TGTGCCAGCAGCTTGGTGAGGCTAGCGGGCTCCTACAATGAGCAGTTCTTC. This codes for CASSLVRLAGSYNEQFF.

This chain uses TRBV11-2 with TRBJ2-2; D possibly corresponds to TRBD2 (7 bases). The germline gives CDR1 SGHAT, CDR2 FQNNGV. Deletions cut 2 bases from V and 5 bases from J, with 15 bases between. The CDR3 covers 16 residues. The CDR3 loop reads CASSLRGDTQTGELFF. The DNA for the CDR3 is TGTGCCAGCAGCTTACGGGGGGACACCCAAACCGGGGAGCTGTTTTTT.

The CDR3, as DNA: TGTGCCAGCAGTTTTCACGGGAGAGATACGCAGTATTTT. Translating gives CASSFHGRDTQYF. V and J are TRBV27 and TRBJ2-3; weak D call: TRBD2 (6 bases). This CDR3 region has 13 residues. V gave up 3 bases and J gave up 5 bases, with 9 bases separating them. Per the germline V gene, CDR1 is MNHEY and CDR2 is SMNVEV (reference sequence).

As for this clone: A read error may account for a junction end that differs from germline. In DNA form, the CDR3 reads TGTGCCAGCAGCTTAGGTGGGACTAGCATGGAGGGCTTC. Encoded protein: CASSLGGTSMEGF. The rearrangement joins TRBV7-8 to TRBJ2-7, with 9 positions matching TRBD2. CDR1 is SGHVS and CDR2 is FQNEAQ in the germline V gene. CDR3 length: 13 amino acids.

The chain uses TRBV28 and TRBJ2-7, with D hard to call. Trimming took off 7 bases at V and 2 bases at J, with 9 bases between the two ends. The CDR3 covers 12 residues. Germline V CDR1 and CDR2: MDHEN, SYDVKM. The CDR3 DNA follows: TGTGCCAGCAATTCTGCTACCTACGAGCAGTACTTC. It yields the protein CASNSATYEQYF.

This chain links TRBV6-1 with TRBJ1-3, with 9 bases aligning to TRBD1. Per germline, CDR1 MNHNS and CDR2 SASEGT. CDR3 length equals 14 residues. Trimming took 6 bases from V and 7 from J; bases not matched to a gene: 7. CDR3 sequence: CASRPPGTGNTIYF. The CDR3 bases are TGTGCCAGCAGGCCTCCCGGGACAGGGAACACCATATATTTT.

The count of this clone is one. The chain joins TRBV27 to TRBJ2-3; tentatively, D is TRBD2 (5 bases). Germline values: CDR1 MNHEY, CDR2 SMNVEV (reference sequence). Trimming left V 3 bases short and J 6 bases short, with 13 bases between. The CDR3 extends over 14 amino acids. The CDR3 loop is CASSLRRSGDTQYF. CDR3 sequence (DNA): TGTGCCAGCAGTTTGAGGAGGTCGGGGGATACGCAGTATTTT.

The rearrangement links TRBV6-5 to TRBJ1-3, with 8 positions matching TRBD1. Looked up from germline, CDR1 is MNHEY and CDR2 is SVGAGI. CDR3 length: 15 residues. V trimming: 6 bases; J trimming: 0 bases; junction bases outside the gene matches: 4. CDR3 sequence reads: CASRRTGNSGNTIYF. CDR3 nucleotides: TGTGCCAGCAGGAGGACAGGGAACTCTGGAAACACCATATATTTT.

The chain employs TRBV11-2 and TRBJ2-2; 7 bases agree with TRBD2. V dropped 4 bases and J dropped 3; count of bases not matched to a gene: 11. Germline loops: CDR1 SGHAT, CDR2 FQNNGV. This CDR3 has 17 residues. The CDR3 protein is CASSSRPSGADTGELFF. The CDR3 DNA reads as TGTGCCAGCAGCTCGCGACCTAGCGGAGCGGACACCGGGGAGCTGTTTTTT.

V gene TRBV18 combines with J gene TRBJ2-7, with D possibly being TRBD2 (6 bases). The V end was cut by 4 bases, the J end by 3 bases, with 19 bases between. This CDR3 is built from 16 residues. Per germline, CDR1 KGHSH and CDR2 LQKENI. The CDR3 spells CASSLGPGQEGYEQYF. For the CDR3, the DNA is TGTGCCAGCTCACTGGGACCGGGGCAGGAGGGCTACGAGCAGTACTTC.

The chain links TRBV5-6 to TRBJ2-6; D uncertain. V was trimmed by 0 bases and J by 0 bases, leaving 7 bases between them. The germline gives CDR1 SGHDT, CDR2 YYEEEE. The CDR3 extends over 16 amino acids. CDR3 protein: CASSLVSGSGANVLTF. CDR3 nucleotides: TGTGCCAGCAGCTTGGTGTCGGGCTCTGGGGCCAACGTCCTGACTTTC.

This chain links TRBV6-7 with TRBJ2-2; 11 nucleotides match TRBD2. TRBV6-7 falls under the ORF class, with uncertain function. The CDR3 contains 16 residues. The V segment lost 8 bases and the J segment 2 bases; nucleotides outside the gene matches: 7. CDR3 amino acids: CASPPGLAGNTGELFF. The CDR3 nucleotides are TGTGCCAGCCCCCCCGGACTAGCGGGCAACACCGGGGAGCTGTTTTTT.

The gene calls are TRBV7-9 and TRBJ2-2; TRBD1 matches 7 bases. CDR3 length equals 16 residues. V shed 5 bases, J shed 1 base, and the junction held 7 bases outside the gene matches. CDR1 and CDR2 from the germline V gene are SEHNR and FQNEAQ (reference sequence). The CDR3 is CASSPPGTENTGELFF. DNA of the CDR3: TGTGCCAGCAGCCCTCCCGGGACAGAGAACACCGGGGAGCTGTTTTTT.

This clone was recorded once. The rearrangement joins TRBV28 to TRBJ1-1; D remains ambiguous. Germline V gene sequence: CDR1 MDHEN, CDR2 SYDVKM. V lost 6 bases and J 7 bases, leaving 9 bases between the germline ends. The CDR3 is made up of 11 amino acids. The CDR3: CASSPRVEAFF. For the CDR3, the DNA is TGTGCCAGCAGCCCCCGGGTTGAAGCTTTCTTT. The whole variable domain, remainder taken from reference TRBV28 and TRBJ1-1, is DVKVTQSSRYLVKRTGEKVFLECVQDMDHENMFWYRQDPGLGLRLIYFSYDVKMKEKGDIPEGYSVSREKKERFSLILESASTNQTSMYLCASSPRVEAFFGQGTRLTVV.

On this clone: Other DNA sequences in this sample translate to the same CDR3. The chain joins TRBV5-1 to TRBJ2-7; possible D gene TRBD1, 6 bases. Trimming took 4 bases from V and 4 from J, leaving 9 bases between them. This CDR3 has 12 residues. Germline CDR1 and CDR2: SGHRS and YFSETQ. DNA for the CDR3: TGCGCCAGCAGCCCTGGGACATACGAGCAGTACTTC. It translates to CASSPGTYEQYF. Filled out from reference TRBV5-1 and TRBJ2-7, the complete variable domain reads KAGVTQTPRYLIKTRGQQVTLSCSPISGHRSVSWYQQTPGQGLQFLFEYFSETQRNKGNFPGRFSGRQFSNSRSEMNVSTLELGDSALYLCASSPGTYEQYFGPGTRLTVT.

This clone was seen just once. V gene TRBV29-1 combines with J gene TRBJ2-1; 12 bases are a match to TRBD2. The V and J ends lost 7 bases and 9 bases, in that order; junction bases with no gene match: 7. CDR1 SQVTM and CDR2 ANQGSEA come from the germline V gene. CDR3 length: 13 amino acids. The CDR3 sequence: CSETSGSVGEQFF. In nucleotides, the CDR3 is TGCAGCGAGACTAGCGGGAGTGTCGGTGAGCAGTTCTTC.

The chain employs TRBV10-3 and TRBJ2-3; TRBD2 matches at 9 bases. This CDR3 has 17 amino acids. V lost 0 bases to trimming and J lost 4 bases; unmatched junction nucleotides: 8. The germline V gene encodes CDR1 ENHRY and CDR2 SYGVKD. For the CDR3, the DNA is TGTGCCATCAGTGAGTCGCCTAGGAGCGGGAGGTCAGATACGCAGTATTTT. As protein: CAISESPRSGRSDTQYF.

The chain carries TRBV12-5 and TRBJ2-1; no reliable D call. This CDR3 comprises 15 residues. Germline V gives CDR1 LGHNT, CDR2 FRNRAP. The V end was cut by 0 bases, the J end by 8 bases, with 14 bases between. The CDR3 nucleotides are TGTGCTAGTGGTTTGGTAGCCCTGGGCGAGTATGAGCAGTTCTTC. Encoded protein: CASGLVALGEYEQFF.

The genes are TRBV30 and TRBJ2-4, with a weak D call TRBD2 (6 bases). CDR3 size: 13 residues. Germline values: CDR1 GTSNPN, CDR2 SVGIG (reference sequence). V was clipped by 2 bases and J by 5 bases, with 10 bases between them. The CDR3 DNA reads as TGTGCCTGGAGTACGGGGAGGCAAAACATTCAGTACTTC. The encoded protein is CAWSTGRQNIQYF.

This clone was recorded only once. This chain connects TRBV11-1 to TRBJ2-7; 12 nucleotides line up with TRBD2. V was pared by 5 bases and J by 4 bases, with 6 bases of the junction left unmatched. Germline CDR1 is SGHAT and CDR2 is FQDESV (reference sequence). The length of the CDR3 is 15 residues. CDR3: CASSPWTSGAYEQYF. The CDR3 nucleotides are TGTGCCAGCAGCCCATGGACTAGCGGGGCTTACGAGCAGTACTTC.

The J gene is TRBJ2-6, the V gene TRBV6-5, with TRBD1 matching over 8 bases. Per germline, CDR1 MNHEY and CDR2 SVGAGI. The CDR3 runs 15 residues. V lost 6 bases to trimming and J lost 5 bases; unmatched junction nucleotides: 6. The CDR3 DNA is TGTGCCAGCAGCCCCGACAGGGGCTGGGCCAACGTCCTGACTTTC. Amino acid sequence: CASSPDRGWANVLTF.

V usage is TRBV30 and J usage is TRBJ2-2; unclear D gene. The CDR3 length is 13 residues. The ends were cut back, 3 bases at V and 3 bases at J, with 8 bases in the middle. Germline assignment: CDR1 GTSNPN and CDR2 SVGIG (reference sequence). In DNA, the CDR3 is TGTGCCTGGAGCCCCAGTCACACCGGGGAGCTGTTTTTT. It translates to CAWSPSHTGELFF.

The chain uses TRBV28 and TRBJ2-1; D possibly corresponds to TRBD2 (6 bases). Trimming left V 3 bases short and J 0 bases short, with 12 bases between. The V gene's germline CDR1 is MDHEN and CDR2 SYDVKM. The CDR3 has 16 residues. Here the CDR3 DNA reads TGTGCCAGCAGTTTGGCGGGGACGTTCTCCTACAATGAGCAGTTCTTC. Translated, it gives CASSLAGTFSYNEQFF.

The rearrangement links TRBV7-9 to TRBJ2-3; D perhaps matches TRBD2 (5 bases). Germline loops: CDR1 SEHNR, CDR2 FQNEAQ (reference sequence). The V end lost 2 bases, the J end lost 0 bases, and 9 bases lay between the germline ends. The CDR3 loop spans 15 amino acids. CDR3 sequence (DNA): TGTGCCAGCAGCTTATTGGGCGGGAGCACAGATACGCAGTATTTT. It codes for CASSLLGGSTDTQYF.

The chain employs TRBV6-1 and TRBJ1-4; D is unresolved. This CDR3 region has 15 residues. Germline values: CDR1 MNHNS, CDR2 SASEGT. Trimming removed 2 bases at V and 13 bases at J, with 20 bases between. The CDR3 DNA reads TGTGCCAGCAGTGAAATGTTGCGGGATATGATGAGACTGTTTTTT. As protein: CASSEMLRDMMRLFF.

The gene calls are TRBV6-1 and TRBJ1-5, with 8 bases aligning to TRBD1. Germline-derived CDR1 and CDR2 are MNHNS and SASEGT. V dropped 6 bases and J dropped 4; count of bases not matched to a gene: 8. This CDR3 region has 15 residues. The CDR3 sequence is CASSWGTGENQPQHF. The CDR3 region has the DNA TGTGCCAGCAGCTGGGGGACAGGCGAAAATCAGCCCCAGCATTTT.

This chain links TRBV27 with TRBJ2-1; 10 nucleotides line up with TRBD2. The CDR3 sequence is 17 residues long. Germline V gene lookup returns CDR1 MNHEY and CDR2 SMNVEV (reference sequence). V lost 5 bases and J lost 4; bases outside the gene matches: 11. The CDR3 sequence: CASSPRLAGGSYNEQFF. Written as DNA, the CDR3 is TGTGCCAGCAGTCCCCGTTTAGCGGGAGGTTCGTACAATGAGCAGTTCTTC.